This T cell receptor (beta chain) was recovered during a study of cytomegalovirus exposure and HLA in healthy donors. J gave up 8 bases and V 0 bases, and 8 bases lay outside the gene matches. This CDR3 has 15 residues. Germline CDR1 SGHDT, CDR2 YYEEEE. TCRdb's copy holds only in-frame clones and misses some; the assay was immunoSEQ multiplex PCR. The repertoire has more than 85,000 clones, around nine tenths of them found once; the top ten carry over 1.3%. The specimen was PBMCs. This TCR derives from a young woman in good health and CMV-seropositive. The genes are TRBV5-6 and TRBJ2-1; TRBD2 matches at 7 bases. Written as DNA, the CDR3 is TGTGCCAGCAGCTTGGCCTGGGGGGGATCTTATGAGCAGTTCTTC. Translating gives CASSLAWGGSYEQFF.